This T cell receptor beta chain was recorded in a study of a mutant IDH1 vaccine in newly diagnosed glioma. Only in-frame clones appear in the TCRdb table, and some are missing; sequencing was by immunoSEQ multiplex PCR. The top ten clones hold 2.6% of a sample with tens of thousands of clones, 75% to 95% of them seen once. As to time point: baseline, week 1 (first vaccination visit). Treatment noted: pre-vaccination baseline after standard-of-care therapy. From germline, CDR1 is SGDLS and CDR2 YYNGEE. The V segment lost 4 bases and the J segment 2 bases; nucleotides outside the gene matches: 8. CDR3 size: 15 residues.

This material consisted of PBMCs, taken from a glioma patient treated with radiotherapy, temozolomide or both. The V call is TRBV9, the J call TRBJ2-7; TRBD1 matches at 8 bases. This sequence was found in a man aged 45-60 years with glioma. The CDR3 region is CASSLRAGGPYEQYF. CDR3 DNA: TGTGCCAGCAGCCTAAGGGCAGGGGGCCCCTACGAGCAGTACTTC.